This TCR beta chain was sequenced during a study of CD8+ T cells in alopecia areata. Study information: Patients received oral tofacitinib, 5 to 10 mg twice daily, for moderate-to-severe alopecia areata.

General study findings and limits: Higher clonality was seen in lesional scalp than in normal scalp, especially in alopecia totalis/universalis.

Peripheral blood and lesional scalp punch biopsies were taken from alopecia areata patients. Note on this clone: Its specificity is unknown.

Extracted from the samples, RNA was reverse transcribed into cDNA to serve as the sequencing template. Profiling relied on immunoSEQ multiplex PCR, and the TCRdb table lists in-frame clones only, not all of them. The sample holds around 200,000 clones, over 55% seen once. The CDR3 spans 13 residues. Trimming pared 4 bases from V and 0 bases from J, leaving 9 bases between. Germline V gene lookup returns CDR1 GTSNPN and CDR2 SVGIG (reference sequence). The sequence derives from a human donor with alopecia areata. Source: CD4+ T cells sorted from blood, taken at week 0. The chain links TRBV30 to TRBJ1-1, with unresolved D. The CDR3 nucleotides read TGTGCCTGGACAGGTCGCCTGAACACTGAAGCTTTCTTT. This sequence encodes CAWTGRLNTEAFF. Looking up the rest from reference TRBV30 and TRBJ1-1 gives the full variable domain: SQTIHQWPATLVQPVGSPLSLECTVEGTSNPNLYWYRQAAGRGLQLLFYSVGIGQISSEVPQNLSASRPQDRQFILSSKKLLLSDSGFYLCAWTGRLNTEAFFGQGTRLTVV.